This T cell receptor (beta chain) was sequenced during a study of CD4 and CD8 cells across lung adenocarcinoma regions. J gave up 2 bases and V 10 bases, and 15 bases lay outside the gene matches. The CDR3 consists of 16 residues. Germline V gives CDR1 MNHNS, CDR2 SASEGT. The patients had localized lung adenocarcinoma, a non-small cell subtype. MiXCR, run by TCRdb on the PCR reads, gives a single entry per CDR3 protein. The sample has over 9,500 distinct CDR3 sequences; less than 60% are singletons. The specimen was CD8+ T cells from the margin of a lung tumor. The V gene is TRBV6-1, the J gene TRBJ2-3; 7 bases map to TRBD1. The source is a female donor with lung adenocarcinoma. The CD4 and CD8 labels of this study may be unreliable. CDR3 loop: CATPTITGVITDTQYF. DNA for the CDR3: TGTGCCACCCCCACGATTACAGGGGTCATCACAGATACGCAGTATTTT.